This is a list of T cell receptor beta chains from one sample in a study of metastatic and nonmetastatic thyroid tumors. TCRdb re-clonotyped the PCR reads via MiXCR. The data contain 49,000 or so clones, about 25% of them singletons. Sample: blood. These TCRs come from a male donor with papillary thyroid cancer or a benign thyroid nodule (not recorded which). Some clones in this sample may be carry-over from other donors' samples. Both conserved end residues are trimmed from each CDR3.

12 TRBJ2-7 TRBV3-1 ASSPDRGLYEQY
12 TRBJ1-3 TRBV5-1 ASSLVTSVNTIY
14 TRBJ1-1 TRBV5-5 ASSLDPGGENTQAF
10 TRBJ1-1 TRBV20-1 SAGQGDTEAF
18 TRBJ2-7 TRBV7-2 VSSLYPRQGTSGRIYEQY
13 TRBJ1-2 TRBV4-1 ASSQDRRADYGYT
14 TRBJ2-3 TRBV24-1 ATSEAGIHWADTQY
13 TRBJ2-7 TRBV27 ASSFMRANSYEQY
15 TRBJ2-2 TRBV28 ASSLYFLTKNTGELF
11 TRBJ2-6 TRBV20-1 SALGSGANVLT
16 TRBJ1-6 TRBV11-1 ASSSIPGTGTDNSLLH
10 TRBJ2-1 TRBV6-1 ASSEKWDEQF
9 TRBJ2-7 TRBV3-1 ASSLEGRQY
12 TRBJ1-1 TRBV2 ASSLLDTSTEAF
12 TRBJ2-3 TRBV7-9 ASRGPPMTDTQY
13 TRBJ2-3 TRBV20-1 SARDGTSGIDTQY
13 TRBJ2-7 TRBV19 ASREREAAFYEQY
11 TRBJ1-1 TRBV9 ASSDQGGTEAF
13 TRBJ2-7 TRBV5-6 ASSLGPSGEYEQY
15 TRBJ1-5 TRBV18 ASSPDTQIYSNQPQH
14 TRBJ2-6 TRBV18 ASSPLGTSGANVLT
10 TRBJ2-5 TRBV20-1 SAMDTQETQY
11 TRBJ2-1 TRBV11-2 ASSLEGSREQF
12 TRBJ2-7 TRBV6-5 ASSYGGEFYEQY
10 TRBJ1-2 TRBV6-1 ASSWTGGGYT
12 TRBJ2-2 TRBV14 ASSHLRHTGELF
10 TRBJ1-6 TRBV4-2 ASGKGGSPLH
13 TRBJ1-1 TRBV5-1 ASSPGQGTPTEAF
14 TRBJ1-2 TRBV20-1 SARAPSGQGNYGYT
13 TRBJ2-3 TRBV4-2 ANSQPETSTDTQY
11 TRBJ1-1 TRBV27 ASSLGGAGEAF
12 TRBJ2-1 TRBV2 ASCAGGLYNEQF
12 TRBJ2-7 TRBV30 AWSGLAGPSEQY
14 TRBJ1-6 TRBV5-4 ASSYTGQGFGSPLH
12 TRBJ2-7 TRBV27 ASRRGGGFYEQY
10 TRBJ2-5 TRBV9 ASSVLAGTQY
12 TRBJ1-2 TRBV2 AGTRQVGKYGYT
13 TRBJ1-5 TRBV20-1 SARPGGGGNQPQH
14 TRBJ2-2 TRBV6-4 ASSDSMVGNTGELF
12 TRBJ2-7 TRBV7-9 ASSFGGTSYEQY
13 TRBJ1-2 TRBV5-4 ASSSGTAQNYGYT
9 TRBJ2-3 TRBV27 ASHYTDTQY
9 TRBJ1-6 TRBV30 AWGGESPLH
12 TRBJ2-7 TRBV2 ASSDSSGSYEQY
14 TRBJ1-2 TRBV18 ASSPPGEPQNYGYT
14 TRBJ2-5 TRBV11-2 ASSPRRGLGGETQY
12 TRBJ1-6 TRBV3-1 ASSALSYNSPLH
15 TRBJ1-5 TRBV4-1 ASSHETTGFGNQPQH
14 TRBJ1-5 TRBV9 ASSAMGDGFNQPQH
14 TRBJ2-7 TRBV5-4 ASSLPPGGGSYEQY